These 18 T cell receptor beta chains were all obtained from the same sample, sequenced in a study of vaccination effects on CD4 cells after COVID-19. Expansion of antigen-specific CD4+ T cells with viral peptide pools was carried out by the ViraFEST assay before sequencing. The culture ran for roughly 10 days before CD4+ T cells were isolated. Each person got two doses of an mRNA SARS-CoV-2 vaccine, BNT162b2 or mRNA-1273. These receptors' targets are unknown. Data came from immunoSEQ multiplex PCR; TCRdb stores just in-frame clones and leaves some out. The top ten hold roughly 1.1% of the sample, which has 80,000 to 95,000 clones, over 70% seen once. Source: CD4+ T cells from PBMCs cultured with HCoV-OC43 spike peptides, taken after COVID-19 vaccination. Subset described: HCoV-OC43 spike overlapping peptide pool stimulation. These receptors were collected from a human donor who received a COVID-19 vaccine.

The chain combines TRBV4-3 with TRBJ1-1, with D possibly matching TRBD1 (6 bases). Germline values: CDR1 LGHNA, CDR2 YSLEER. V was pared by 0 bases and J by 3 bases, with 11 bases between. The CDR3 loop spans 15 amino acids. CDR3 bases: TGCGCCAGCAGCCAAGAATCAAGGGGGGACACTGAAGCTTTCTTT. Translating it yields CASSQESRGDTEAFF.

The chain is built from TRBV14 and TRBJ2-5, with D tentatively TRBD2 (5 bases). Trimming took off 3 bases at V and 10 bases at J, with 18 bases between the two ends. The CDR3 sequence is 14 residues long. Germline V gives CDR1 SGHDN, CDR2 FVKESK. CDR3 loop: CASSHPPASSGQYF. CDR3 in DNA: TGTGCCAGCAGCCATCCCCCGGCTAGCTCAGGCCAGTACTTC. The whole variable domain, filled in from reference TRBV14 and TRBJ2-5, reads EAGVTQFPSHSVIEKGQTVTLRCDPISGHDNLYWYRRVMGKEIKFLLHFVKESKQDESGMPNNRFLAERTGGTYSTLKVQPAELEDSGVYFCASSHPPASSGQYFGPGTRLLVL.

V gene TRBV28 combines with J gene TRBJ2-5, with D possibly called TRBD1 or TRBD2 (5 bases each). CDR1 and CDR2 from the germline V gene are MDHEN and SYDVKM. The CDR3 contains 12 residues. The V and J ends lost 7 bases and 2 bases respectively, with 8 bases between them. CDR3 in amino acids: CASMGDQETQYF. The CDR3 nucleotides are TGTGCCAGCATGGGGGATCAAGAGACCCAGTACTTC.

The CDR3 loop is CASSHRDTRRSYTGELFF. DNA for the CDR3: TGCGCCAGCAGCCACCGGGACACTCGTCGTAGCTACACCGGGGAGCTGTTTTTT. The chain couples TRBV5-1 to TRBJ2-2; D might be TRBD1 (6 bases). In germline, CDR1 is SGHRS, CDR2 YFSETQ. With 4 bases removed from V and 3 bases from J, the gap between germline ends came to 22 bases. The length of the CDR3 is 18 residues.

The chain couples TRBV5-1 to TRBJ2-7; 10 bases fit TRBD1. Unmatched junction bases numbered 11, after V lost 4 bases and J lost 7 bases. Germline V gene sequence: CDR1 SGHRS, CDR2 YFSETQ. There are 15 residues in the CDR3. In DNA form, the CDR3 reads TGCGCCAGCAGCCTATCGGGACAGGGGATTGGAGAGCAGTACGTC. As protein: CASSLSGQGIGEQYV.

This clone was seen just once. The chain carries TRBV25-1 and TRBJ1-2; TRBD1 aligns across 7 bases. CDR3 length equals 13 residues. Trimming at V came to 3 bases and at J to 7 bases, leaving 5 bases not matched to a gene. Germline assignment: CDR1 MGHDK and CDR2 SYGVNS. DNA for the CDR3: TGTGCCAGCAGTGAGGTACAGGGGAGTGGCTACACCTTC. Translating it yields CASSEVQGSGYTF.

This clone has only a few counts. The rearrangement links TRBV6-2 or TRBV6-3 to TRBJ1-6; D is ambiguous. Germline assignment: CDR1 MNHEY and CDR2 SVGEGT. The CDR3 extends over 13 amino acids. Trimming removed 4 bases at V and 7 bases at J, with 8 bases between. CDR3 loop: CASSFIINSPLHF. CDR3 nucleotides: TGTGCCAGCAGTTTCATCATAAATTCACCCCTCCACTTT.

The rearrangement uses TRBV18 and TRBJ2-1; D uncertain. The V gene lost 3 bases and the J gene lost 5 bases, with 8 bases spanning the gap. CDR3 length: 13 residues. CDR1 is KGHSH and CDR2 is LQKENI in the germline V gene. CDR3 sequence reads: CASSPHKDNEQFF. The CDR3 DNA follows: TGTGCCAGCTCACCTCACAAAGACAATGAGCAGTTCTTC.

This clone was recorded a few times. This rearrangement joins TRBV6-5 to TRBJ1-1, with TRBD1 matching 7 bases. Per the germline V gene, CDR1 is MNHEY and CDR2 is SVGAGI. This CDR3 comprises 15 residues. Trimming cost V 0 bases and J 11 bases; bases outside gene matches: 12. The CDR3 DNA sequence: TGTGCCAGCAGTTACTCCCGGGTCACAGGGGATGGCGCTTTCTTT. Protein: CASSYSRVTGDGAFF.

The chain is built from TRBV9 and TRBJ2-2; weak D call: TRBD1 (6 bases). The ends were cut back, 3 bases at V and 4 bases at J, with 13 bases in the middle. Germline lookup yields CDR1 SGDLS and CDR2 YYNGEE. The CDR3 spans 15 residues. CDR3 sequence (DNA): TGTGCCAGCAGCGGGTTACAGGGAGTCACCGGGGAGCTGTTTTTT. Residues: CASSGLQGVTGELFF.

V usage is TRBV2 and J usage is TRBJ2-2; D perhaps matches TRBD2 (5 bases). The CDR3 consists of 14 residues. Germline V CDR1 and CDR2: SNHLY, FYNNEI. V lost 10 bases to trimming and J lost 1 base, with 13 bases between them. CDR3 in amino acids: CATRGSWNTGELFF. CDR3 bases: TGTGCCACCCGAGGGAGTTGGAACACCGGGGAGCTGTTTTTT.

The chain employs TRBV29-1 and TRBJ2-5, with D perhaps TRBD1 or TRBD2 (5 bases each). V lost 6 bases and J lost 2, with 13 bases in between. Germline V gene lookup returns CDR1 SQVTM and CDR2 ANQGSEA. The CDR3 is made up of 13 amino acids. In DNA, the CDR3 is TGCAGCGTGTCCCGAGGGGTACAAGAGACCCAGTACTTC. Its translation is CSVSRGVQETQYF.

A few counts support this clone. The genes are TRBV9 and TRBJ2-1, with D uncertain. Trimming left V 2 bases short and J 7 bases short, with 10 bases between. Germline CDR1 SGDLS, CDR2 YYNGEE. CDR3 length equals 13 residues. The DNA of the CDR3 is TGTGCCAGCAGCGTGGAAGAGTGGAATGAGCAGTTCTTC. This sequence encodes CASSVEEWNEQFF.

The chain joins TRBV28 to TRBJ1-1, with 7 bases lining up with TRBD1. Trimming removed 8 bases from V and 1 base from J; junction bases left unmatched: 7. CDR1 and CDR2 (germline): MDHEN, SYDVKM. CDR3 length: 14 amino acids. CDR3 sequence: CASALPGGNTEAFF. In DNA, the CDR3 is TGTGCCAGCGCCTTACCAGGGGGGAACACTGAAGCTTTCTTT.

This clone was counted a single time. The chain combines TRBV10-2 with TRBJ1-2, with D maybe TRBD1 (6 bases). With 8 bases removed from V and 8 bases from J, the gap between germline ends came to 15 bases. The germline gives CDR1 WSHSY, CDR2 SAAADI. The CDR3 runs 12 residues. The CDR3 reads CASSTGAGGYTF. Here the CDR3 DNA reads TGCGCCAGCTCCACGGGGGCGGGGGGCTACACCTTC.

The rearrangement links TRBV5-6 to TRBJ2-5; D tentatively reads TRBD1 or TRBD2 (7 bases each). CDR3 length equals 17 residues. V was shortened by 0 bases and J by 4 bases, with 19 bases between the two germline ends. Germline assignment: CDR1 SGHDT and CDR2 YYEEEE. Here the CDR3 reads CASSLGDQGGARETQYF. For the CDR3, the DNA is TGTGCCAGCAGCTTGGGGGACCAGGGGGGGGCTAGAGAGACCCAGTACTTC.

This clone appeared once. The gene calls are TRBV28 and TRBJ1-2; no reliable D call. V was clipped by 2 bases and J by 0 bases, with 13 bases between them. Germline CDR1 and CDR2: MDHEN and SYDVKM. The CDR3 has 16 amino acids. The CDR3: CASSLNAGGTNYGYTF. The CDR3 bases are TGTGCCAGCAGTTTAAACGCGGGAGGGACTAACTATGGCTACACCTTC.

The chain has TRBV12-5 and TRBJ2-3; either TRBD1 or TRBD2 may supply D (6 bases each). The CDR3 is 14 amino acids. CDR1 is LGHNT and CDR2 is FRNRAP in the germline V gene. V was clipped by 5 bases and J by 8 bases, with 17 bases between them. CDR3 sequence: CASGRDMSGVTQYF. CDR3 DNA: TGTGCTAGTGGTAGGGACATGTCGGGAGTTACGCAGTATTTT.